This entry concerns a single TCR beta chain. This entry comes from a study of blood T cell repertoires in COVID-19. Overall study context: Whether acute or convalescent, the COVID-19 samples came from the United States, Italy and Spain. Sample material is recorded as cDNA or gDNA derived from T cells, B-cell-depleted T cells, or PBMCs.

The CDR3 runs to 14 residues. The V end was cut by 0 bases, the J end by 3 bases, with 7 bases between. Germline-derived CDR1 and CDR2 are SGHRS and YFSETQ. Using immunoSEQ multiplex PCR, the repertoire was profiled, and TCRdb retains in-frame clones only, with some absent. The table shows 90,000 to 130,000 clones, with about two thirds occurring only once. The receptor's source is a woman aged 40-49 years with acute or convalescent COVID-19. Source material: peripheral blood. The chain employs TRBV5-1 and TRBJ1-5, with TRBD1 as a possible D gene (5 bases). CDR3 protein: CASSLGGDNQPQHF. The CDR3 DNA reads TGCGCCAGCAGCTTGGGGGGGGACAATCAGCCCCAGCATTTT.